A selection of T cell receptor beta chains follows, all from one sample in a study of cytomegalovirus exposure and HLA in healthy donors. Some clones are missing from TCRdb's copy, which holds only in-frame ones; the method was immunoSEQ multiplex PCR. Recorded for this sample: 100,000 to 150,000 clones. Sequenced input: PBMCs. The receptor set was obtained from a man between 18 and 35 years old in good health and CMV-seronegative. Both conserved end residues are part of each CDR3.

j_call	v_call	cdr3_aa
TRBJ1-6	TRBV30	CAWSLQGLNSPLHF
TRBJ2-7	TRBV6-1	CASTGSAREQYF
TRBJ1-5	TRBV5-8	CASSPGEFSNQPQHF
TRBJ1-4	TRBV4-1	CASSQVASGAGRAEKLFF
TRBJ2-7	TRBV4-2	CASSQDGQGRNEQYF
TRBJ2-7	TRBV7-9	CASSLLGGIAVYSYEQYF
TRBJ1-3	TRBV19	CAASRGLTGNTIYF
TRBJ2-3	TRBV19	CASSIGTGGGTDTQYF
-	TRBV10-1	CASSNNRGPYEQYF
TRBJ1-4	TRBV11-2	CASTLIGGGGEKLFF
TRBJ1-3	TRBV6-5	CASSYSTGADTIYF
TRBJ1-3	TRBV30	CAWSGGGNTIYF
TRBJ1-2	TRBV5-4	CASSLDSRAGYTF
TRBJ2-7	TRBV5-4	CASSLGAGPDYEQYF
TRBJ2-5	TRBV7-2	CASSFWTGETQYF
TRBJ1-3	TRBV7-9	CASRPQGSPGNTIYF
TRBJ2-7	TRBV29-1	CSVEFPALGLYEQYF
TRBJ2-3	TRBV7-2	CASSSPNTDTQYF
TRBJ1-3	TRBV6-1	CASSEQEQSLGNTIYF
TRBJ2-3	TRBV27	CASRSRDYAINTQYF
TRBJ2-1	TRBV19	CASTTGTGDVGEQFF
TRBJ1-2	TRBV5-4	CASSSRRGTGEDYGYTF
TRBJ2-1	TRBV5-5	CASSFRSAGPYNEQFF
TRBJ2-4	TRBV6-6	CASSPGDIQYF
TRBJ2-7	TRBV7-9	CASSFRPYEQYF
TRBJ1-5	TRBV18	CASSPGQGGLHF
TRBJ2-7	TRBV5-4	CASSERTGGAYEQYF
TRBJ1-2	TRBV7-2	CASSQDTYGYTF
TRBJ2-3	TRBV7-2	CASSLGPSGPADTQYF
TRBJ2-7	TRBV2	CASVGAGTYEQYF
TRBJ2-7	TRBV18	CASSPDRVSYEQYF
TRBJ2-1	TRBV5-6	CASSLTSGDNEQFF
TRBJ1-6	TRBV27	CASSPMGQGDSPLHF
TRBJ2-2	TRBV7-2	CASSLAPGANTGELFF
TRBJ2-2	TRBV7-7	CASSERFVGELFF
TRBJ2-5	TRBV7-9	CASSSRWGGETQYF
TRBJ1-6	TRBV27	CVSSLQGAGSPLHF
TRBJ2-6	TRBV2	CASSWDSWVLTF
TRBJ2-3	TRBV5-1	CASSPTSGGAADTQYF
TRBJ1-1	TRBV7-9	CASSLGGGASPGTEAFF
TRBJ1-2	TRBV25-1	CASSGQGARGYTF
TRBJ2-5	TRBV18	CASSPPAGPQETQYF
TRBJ2-5	TRBV9	CASSGAGEQETQYF